Listed below are T cell receptor beta chains from one sample, sequenced in a study of cytomegalovirus exposure and HLA in healthy donors. Sequencing used immunoSEQ multiplex PCR; TCRdb keeps in-frame clones, though not all of them. The table records fewer than 100,000 clones, around 73% of them present only once. Sequenced sample: PBMCs. These receptors originate from a man aged 40-49 years in good health and CMV-seronegative. CDR3s include the opening cysteine and the closing phenylalanine or tryptophan. D genes are given only for firm matches. Not every row has a clone size; where given, it reads once, few, many or a size class.

V gene	CDR3 length	D gene	clone size	J gene	CDR3 DNA	CDR3 protein
TRBV7-8	12	NA	NA	TRBJ2-1	TGTGCCAGCAGCTTTCAGGTTGATGAGCAGTTCTTC	CASSFQVDEQFF
TRBV5-4	16	NA	NA	TRBJ1-6	TGTGCCAGCAGCTTAGGTGATGGGGGCGGTAATTCACCCCTCCACTTT	CASSLGDGGGNSPLHF
TRBV5-1	15	NA	NA	TRBJ2-5	TGCGCCAGCAGCTTTGGTGAGAGTGACCAAGAGACCCAGTACTTC	CASSFGESDQETQYF
TRBV5-1	15	NA	NA	TRBJ1-5	TGCGCCAGCAGCTTGGGGGCAGAAAGGAATCAGCCCCAGCATTTT	CASSLGAERNQPQHF
TRBV9	12	NA	NA	TRBJ1-2	TGTGCCAGCAGCGCGGACAGCTATGGCTACACCTTC	CASSADSYGYTF
TRBV7-2	16	NA	NA	TRBJ2-3	TGTGCCAGCAGCTTAGCTAGCGGGACAGCCACAGATACGCAGTATTTT	CASSLASGTATDTQYF
TRBV6-4	14	NA	NA	TRBJ1-3	TGTGCCAGCAGGGCGGACAGTGGTGGAAACACCATATATTTT	CASRADSGGNTIYF
TRBV28	16	NA	NA	TRBJ1-1	TGTGCCAGCAGTTTATGGTCGGGGGGAACGAACACTGAAGCTTTCTTT	CASSLWSGGTNTEAFF
TRBV4-1	16	NA	NA	TRBJ1-6	TGCGCCAGCAGCCAAAACCCCGGACAGCCAAATTCACCCCTCCACTTT	CASSQNPGQPNSPLHF
TRBV19	12	NA	NA	TRBJ2-5	TGTGCCAGTAAGGGGGGGCTGAATGAGCAGTACTTC	CASKGGLNEQYF
TRBV13	13	NA	NA	TRBJ2-7	TGTGCCAGCAGCTTCTACGATGGCTACGAGCAGTACTTC	CASSFYDGYEQYF
TRBV11-2	15	TRBD2	NA	TRBJ2-7	TGTGCCAGCAGCTTGCTGCGGGAGGGAACCTACGAGCAGTACTTC	CASSLLREGTYEQYF
TRBV4-1	14	NA	NA	TRBJ2-3	TGCGCCAGCAGCCAAGGGTTGGGGGGTGATACGCAGTATTTT	CASSQGLGGDTQYF
TRBV19	13	NA	NA	TRBJ1-1	TGTGCCAGTAGGATACAGGGGAACACTGAAGCTTTCTTT	CASRIQGNTEAFF
TRBV27	18	TRBD1	few	TRBJ1-1	TGTGCCAGCACTCCCACCCACCGACAGGGCGGTAAAGACACTGAAGCTTTCTTT	CASTPTHRQGGKDTEAFF
TRBV27	11	NA	NA	TRBJ2-3	TGTGCCAGCAGAAGGGACTCCCAGCAGTATTTT	CASRRDSQQYF
TRBV5-1	13	TRBD1	NA	TRBJ1-1	TGCGCCAGCAGCCAGGGACAGGGGGAGGGAGCTTTCTTT	CASSQGQGEGAFF
TRBV30	16	TRBD1	few	TRBJ1-3	TGTGCCTGGAGTAGCCTCGGGACAGGGGAACGAAACACCATATATTTT	CAWSSLGTGERNTIYF
TRBV5-6	16	NA	NA	TRBJ1-1	TGTGCCAGCAGCTTGGACCAGGGTACTATGAACACTGAAGCTTTCTTT	CASSLDQGTMNTEAFF
TRBV7-6	15	TRBD2	NA	TRBJ2-3	TGTGCCAGCAGCTCGCGGGGGGTGAGCACAGATACGCAGTATTTT	CASSSRGVSTDTQYF
TRBV19	15	NA	few	TRBJ2-5	TGTGCCAGTAGTGCGGGATCCTTACCGTCAGAGACCCAGTACTTC	CASSAGSLPSETQYF
TRBV18	14	NA	NA	TRBJ2-7	TGTGCCAGCTCACCCCCCGGGTTCGCCTACGAGCAGTACTTC	CASSPPGFAYEQYF
TRBV5-6	16	NA	NA	TRBJ2-2	TGTGCCAGCAGCCCACCTAGGCGGGGCAACACCGGGGAGCTGTTTTTT	CASSPPRRGNTGELFF
TRBV10-1	15	NA	NA	TRBJ2-7	TGCGCCAGCAGTGGAATTCGAGACAAGTCCTACGAGCAGTACTTC	CASSGIRDKSYEQYF
TRBV18	16	NA	NA	TRBJ1-2	TGTGCCAGCTCACCCCTAGGACAGCGAGCTAACTATGGCTACACCTTC	CASSPLGQRANYGYTF
TRBV2	11	NA	NA	TRBJ2-5	TGTGCCAGCGGCCTCCAAGAGACCCAGTACTTC	CASGLQETQYF
TRBV5-1	15	NA	NA	TRBJ2-2	TGCGCCAGCAGCCTCCCCGGGTTTGACACCGGGGAGCTGTTTTTT	CASSLPGFDTGELFF
TRBV10-2	13	NA	once	TRBJ2-1	TGCGCCATTCGGGACTCCTCGTACAATGAGCAGTTCTTC	CAIRDSSYNEQFF
TRBV5-6	13	TRBD1	few	TRBJ2-7	TGTGCCAGCACAGGGACAGGGGACTACGAGCAGTACTTC	CASTGTGDYEQYF
TRBV28	14	TRBD1	NA	TRBJ1-6	TGTGCCAGCACAATCGGACAGGCGTATTCACCCCTCCACTTT	CASTIGQAYSPLHF
TRBV29-1	10	NA	NA	TRBJ2-1	TGCAGCGGGGGCATCAATGAGCAGTTCTTC	CSGGINEQFF
TRBV4-1	17	NA	NA	TRBJ2-7	TGCGCCAGCAGCCAAGAAGGAACAGCCAATCGCCCCTACGAGCAGTACTTC	CASSQEGTANRPYEQYF
TRBV5-1	13	NA	once	TRBJ1-1	TGCGCCAGCACCTACTCAGGTAACACTGAAGCTTTCTTT	CASTYSGNTEAFF
TRBV30	13	TRBD1	NA	TRBJ2-7	TGTGCCTGGACGAGGGACAGGGTTTACGAGCAGTACTTC	CAWTRDRVYEQYF
TRBV6-1	16	TRBD1	NA	TRBJ2-1	TGTGCCAGCAGTGAAATAAGGGACAGGCCTCACGAAGAGCAGTTCTTC	CASSEIRDRPHEEQFF
TRBV6-1	13	TRBD1	NA	TRBJ2-3	TGTGCCAGCAGTGCCAGGGGGCCAGATACGCAGTATTTT	CASSARGPDTQYF
TRBV19	14	TRBD1	NA	TRBJ2-7	TGTGCCAGTAGGCGTCCGGGACAGGTCGGCGAGCAGTACTTC	CASRRPGQVGEQYF
TRBV6-5	14	NA	once	TRBJ1-1	TGTGCCAGCAGCTCCGGGACAACGAACACTGAAGCTTTCTTT	CASSSGTTNTEAFF
TRBV28	16	TRBD1	NA	TRBJ1-2	TGTGCCAGCAGACGGGGGGGGACAGTCTCTACCTATGGCTACACCTTC	CASRRGGTVSTYGYTF
TRBV30	16	TRBD1	NA	TRBJ2-4	TGTGCCTGGAGGGCCCAGGGGGCGTATGTCAAAAACATTCAGTACTTC	CAWRAQGAYVKNIQYF
TRBV10-3	15	TRBD1	few	TRBJ1-4	TGTGCCATCAGTGGCCGGGACAGGGGGCAGGAAAAACTGTTTTTT	CAISGRDRGQEKLFF
TRBV27	18	NA	NA	TRBJ2-6	TGTGCCAGCAGTTCTCATAATCCAGGGAACTCTGGGGCCAACGTCCTGACTTTC	CASSSHNPGNSGANVLTF
TRBV28	14	TRBD1	few	TRBJ1-1	TGTGCCAGCAGTGAACAACAGGGGAAAAGGGGAGCTTTCTTT	CASSEQQGKRGAFF
TRBV19	13	NA	NA	TRBJ1-4	TGTGCCAGTAGTATGCAGGCGGGGGAAAAACTGTTTTTT	CASSMQAGEKLFF
TRBV5-1	17	NA	once	TRBJ1-5	TGCGCCAGCAGCTTGGCCACAATCCCATATAGCAATCAGCCCCAGCATTTT	CASSLATIPYSNQPQHF
TRBV6-1	13	NA	NA	TRBJ2-7	TGTGCCAGCTTAGCGACCCTCTCCTACGAGCAGTACTTC	CASLATLSYEQYF
TRBV7-7	13	NA	once	TRBJ2-5	TGTGCCAGCAGTCTTATTCTCCAAGAGACCCAGTACTTC	CASSLILQETQYF
TRBV9	14	TRBD1	NA	TRBJ1-5	TGTGCCAGCTCAAAGACAGGGGCCAATCAGCCCCAGCATTTT	CASSKTGANQPQHF
TRBV29-1	11	TRBD1	NA	TRBJ1-2	TGCAGCGAGGGGACAGTCGGTGGCTACACCTTC	CSEGTVGGYTF
TRBV5-8	15	NA	few	TRBJ1-3	TGTGCCAGCAGCCGACGGGAGAGCTCTGGAAACACCATATATTTT	CASSRRESSGNTIYF
TRBV7-2	13	NA	few	TRBJ1-1	TGTGCCAGCAGCTTTGGCGGGAACACTGAAGCTTTCTTT	CASSFGGNTEAFF